This T cell receptor (beta chain) was profiled in a study of blood T cell repertoires in COVID-19. Study details: The study drew acute and convalescent COVID-19 samples from the United States, Italy and Spain. The analysed material was cDNA or gDNA that came from T cells, B-cell-depleted T cells, or PBMCs.

How the authors handled the data: Estimated nucleated cell counts came from reference gene primer amplification. This table comes from immunoSEQ multiplex PCR, and its TCRdb copy is limited to in-frame clones, with some not included. The V and J calls and clone size are taken from that table; D and trimming were inferred from the DNA. The data show about 130,000 clones, around 73% seen once. The CDR3 contains 16 residues. Germline-derived CDR1 and CDR2 are SGHAT and FQNNGV. Trimming removed 0 bases from V and 0 bases from J; junction bases left unmatched: 0. The source is a man in his 60s who had recovered from COVID-19. The sequenced material came from peripheral blood. The chain recombines TRBV11-2 with TRBJ2-2; 8 bases are shared with TRBD1. The CDR3 protein is CASSLEDRANTGELFF. The CDR3 bases are TGTGCCAGCAGCTTAGAGGACAGGGCGAACACCGGGGAGCTGTTTTTT.